These 15 T cell receptor beta chains share one sample of origin, sequenced in a study of T cell responses to AZD1222 COVID-19 vaccine. Assay used: immunoSEQ multiplex PCR; TCRdb lists only in-frame clones, some missing. The data contain roughly 150,000 clones, about 90% of them seen just once; the ten biggest clones take up roughly a tenth. Sequencing was performed on peripheral blood, taken 28 days after the second AZD1222 dose. The receptor source for this set is an adult who received the AZD1222 COVID-19 vaccine.

This chain links TRBV21-1 with TRBJ2-7; the table names TRBD2, a call not compared with the DNA. TRBV21-1 is recorded as a pseudogene. The CDR3 sequence is 21 residues long. The CDR3, as DNA: TGTGCCAGCAGCAAAAAGAGGAAGGCCACCGTATTACTAGCGTACTCCTACGAGCAGTACTTC. Translated, it gives CASSKKRKATVLLAYSYEQYF.

The rearrangement joins TRBV11-2 to TRBJ2-2, with TRBD2 matching 7 bases. Germline V gene sequence: CDR1 SGHAT, CDR2 FQNNGV. The CDR3 consists of 15 residues. V lost 5 bases to trimming and J lost 6 bases; unmatched junction nucleotides: 9. For the CDR3, the DNA is TGTGCCAGCAGCCGCGCTGGGGGAGGGGCCGGGGAGCTGTTTTTT. This codes for CASSRAGGGAGELFF. Full variable domain (remainder filled in from reference TRBV11-2 and TRBJ2-2): EAGVAQSPRYKIIEKRQSVAFWCNPISGHATLYWYQQILGQGPKLLIQFQNNGVVDDSQLPKDRFSAERLKGVDSTLKIQPAKLEDSAVYLCASSRAGGGAGELFFGEGSRLTVL.

The V call is TRBV10-2, the J call TRBJ1-2, with D maybe TRBD1 (5 bases). V was trimmed by 4 bases and J by 2 bases, leaving 20 bases between them. CDR3 size: 17 residues. Germline V lookup: CDR1 WSHSY, CDR2 SAAADI. CDR3: CASSGFGDPRGNYGYTF. The CDR3 bases are TGCGCCAGCAGTGGTTTTGGGGACCCTAGGGGAAACTATGGCTACACCTTC.

Of note for this clone: The sample contains more than one DNA sequence encoding this CDR3. This chain links TRBV5-1 with TRBJ2-6, with 8 bases that match TRBD1. With 7 bases clipped from V and 0 bases from J, the junction kept 9 bases outside the gene matches. This CDR3 is 17 amino acids long. The germline gives CDR1 SGHRS, CDR2 YFSETQ. The CDR3 is CASSPGQGASGANVLTF. As DNA, the CDR3 is TGCGCCAGCTCCCCGGGCCAGGGGGCCTCTGGGGCCAACGTCCTGACTTTC. Full variable domain (missing parts from reference TRBV5-1 and TRBJ2-6): KAGVTQTPRYLIKTRGQQVTLSCSPISGHRSVSWYQQTPGQGLQFLFEYFSETQRNKGNFPGRFSGRQFSNSRSEMNVSTLELGDSALYLCASSPGQGASGANVLTFGAGSRLTVL.

The V and J genes are TRBV7-2 and TRBJ2-1, with D hard to call. Germline CDR1 is SGHTA and CDR2 is FQGNSA. V was trimmed by 1 base and J by 6 bases, leaving 4 bases between them. The CDR3 spans 12 residues. CDR3 in amino acids: CASSLGSNEQFF. CDR3 sequence (DNA): TGTGCCAGCAGCTTAGGGTCCAATGAGCAGTTCTTC.

The chain joins TRBV28 to TRBJ2-1; 10 nucleotides line up with TRBD2. The CDR3 contains 12 residues. In germline, CDR1 is MDHEN, CDR2 SYDVKM. V was clipped by 5 bases and J by 11 bases; unmatched bases: 3. CDR3 residues: CASSVTSGKQFF. CDR3 coding DNA: TGTGCCAGCAGTGTAACTAGCGGGAAGCAGTTCTTC.

CDR3 in amino acids: CASSRGQDEQFF. CDR3 coding DNA: TGTGCCAGCAGCAGGGGGCAGGATGAGCAGTTCTTC. V usage is TRBV2 and J usage is TRBJ2-1; 8 bases agree with TRBD1. The CDR3 contains 12 residues. V dropped 6 bases and J dropped 8; count of bases not matched to a gene: 3. CDR1 is SNHLY and CDR2 is FYNNEI in the germline V gene.

This clone came up once. V and J are TRBV5-5 and TRBJ2-7; tentatively, D is TRBD1 (6 bases). The V gene lost 2 bases and the J gene lost 6 bases, with 15 bases spanning the gap. CDR1 and CDR2 from the germline V gene are SGHKS and YYEKEE (reference sequence). This CDR3 contains 14 residues. In DNA, the CDR3 is TGTGCCAGCAGCTTAAGTCACAGGGCGGGCGAGCAGTACTTC. Amino acids: CASSLSHRAGEQYF.

This rearrangement joins TRBV5-6 to TRBJ1-6; D is unclear. V was pared by 0 bases and J by 8 bases, with 15 bases between. Germline CDR1 reads SGHDT; CDR2 reads YYEEEE. This CDR3 is 16 amino acids long. This chain's CDR3 is CASSLGVDPSYSPLHF. For the CDR3, the DNA is TGTGCCAGCAGCTTGGGAGTGGACCCCTCGTATTCACCCCTCCACTTT.

The chain carries TRBV19 and TRBJ1-5, with unresolved D. Germline V CDR1 and CDR2: LNHDA, SQIVND (reference sequence). The CDR3 sequence is 12 residues long. V was clipped by 6 bases and J by 12 bases, with 15 bases between them. In DNA, the CDR3 is TGTGCCAGTAGGGGGAACCGGGAGAGCCAGCATTTT. Translated, it gives CASRGNRESQHF.

The V call is TRBV9, the J call TRBJ2-3; D is unclear. CDR1 SGDLS and CDR2 YYNGEE come from the germline V gene. There are 16 residues in the CDR3. With 0 bases removed from V and 3 bases from J, the gap between germline ends came to 14 bases. The CDR3: CASSVGTARGTDTQYF. Here the CDR3 DNA reads TGTGCCAGCAGCGTAGGCACGGCCCGTGGGACAGATACGCAGTATTTT.

J is TRBJ1-2 and V is TRBV3-1 (or the pseudogene TRBV3-2); 8 bases fit TRBD1. In germline, CDR1 is LGHDT, CDR2 YNNKEL (reference sequence). This CDR3 has 15 amino acids. V was pared by 4 bases and J by 4 bases, with 8 bases of the junction left unmatched. The CDR3 loop is CASSPDAGGSYGYTF. CDR3 nucleotide sequence: TGTGCCAGCAGCCCCGATGCAGGGGGCAGCTATGGCTACACCTTC.

The gene calls are TRBV5-1 and TRBJ2-2, with 9 nucleotides matching TRBD1. This CDR3 is 15 amino acids long. V was clipped by 5 bases and J by 6 bases; unmatched bases: 8. CDR1 SGHRS and CDR2 YFSETQ come from the germline V gene. CDR3 protein: CASSRDRARAGELFF. CDR3 sequence (DNA): TGCGCCAGCAGTAGGGACAGGGCAAGGGCCGGGGAGCTGTTTTTT.

The chain couples TRBV9 to TRBJ2-3, with 10 bases aligning to TRBD1. Trimming at V came to 2 bases and at J to 4 bases, leaving 7 bases not matched to a gene. This CDR3 comprises 16 residues. In germline, CDR1 is SGDLS, CDR2 YYNGEE. For the CDR3, the DNA is TGTGCCAGCAGCGTGGCCGGGACAGGGGTTTCAGATACGCAGTATTTT. Its protein product is CASSVAGTGVSDTQYF.

The chain joins TRBV11-3 to TRBJ2-7; the D is unclear. The V and J ends lost 2 bases and 6 bases respectively, with 11 bases between them. This CDR3 has 13 amino acids. CDR1 SGHNT and CDR2 YENEEA come from the germline V gene. The CDR3 DNA reads as TGTGCCAGCAGCTTAACGAGGTTGAGCGAGCAGTACTTC. Translated: CASSLTRLSEQYF.